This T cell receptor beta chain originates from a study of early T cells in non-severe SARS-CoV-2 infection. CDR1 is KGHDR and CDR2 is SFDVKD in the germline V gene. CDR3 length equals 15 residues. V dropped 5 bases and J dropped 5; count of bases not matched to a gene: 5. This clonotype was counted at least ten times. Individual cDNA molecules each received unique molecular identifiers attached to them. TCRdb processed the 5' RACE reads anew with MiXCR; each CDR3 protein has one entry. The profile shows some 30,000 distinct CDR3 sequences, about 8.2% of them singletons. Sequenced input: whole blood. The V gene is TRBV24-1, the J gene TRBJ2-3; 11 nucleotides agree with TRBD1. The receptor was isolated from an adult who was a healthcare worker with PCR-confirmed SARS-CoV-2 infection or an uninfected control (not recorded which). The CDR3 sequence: CATSGGQGARDTQYF. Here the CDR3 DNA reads TGTGCCACCAGTGGCGGACAGGGGGCAAGAGATACGCAGTATTTT.